This T cell receptor beta chain is drawn from a study of blood T cell repertoires in COVID-19. Study details: COVID-19 samples collected from the United States, Italy and Spain covered acute and convalescent phases. The cDNA or gDNA used as material had been derived from T cells, B-cell-depleted T cells, or PBMCs.

CDR1 and CDR2 (germline): SGDLS, YYNGEE. The CDR3 spans 14 residues. Trimming took off 0 bases at V and 6 bases at J, with 7 bases between the two ends. Per the authors' pipeline: Estimates of nucleated cell counts were drawn from the amplification of reference gene primers. Generated by immunoSEQ multiplex PCR, the TCRdb table keeps only in-frame clones and is missing some. D and trimming come from the DNA, and the V and J calls and clone size come from that table. There are 80,000 or so clones in the sample; around 84% occur only once, and 35% to 40% lies in the top ten. Sequenced input: peripheral blood. The receptor was isolated from an older woman with acute or convalescent COVID-19. This chain uses TRBV9 with TRBJ1-6; no clear D gene. CDR3: CASSVAVSNSPLHF. DNA for the CDR3: TGTGCCAGCAGCGTAGCTGTGAGTAATTCACCCCTCCACTTT.